This is a list of T cell receptor beta chains from one sample in a study of T cells in Graves' hyperthyroidism and ophthalmopathy. TCRdb redid the calling of the multiplex PCR reads with MiXCR, one entry per CDR3 protein. The sample shows fewer than 650,000 distinct CDR3 sequences, approximately 15% of them seen only once. Material for sequencing was blood. The receptors here all came from a woman younger than 30 with Graves' ophthalmopathy. Each CDR3 is given with its conserved first and last residue. The D gene is left open where the match is weak. Only part of the rows carry a size: once, few, many, or a class if the clone is expanded.

J gene	V gene	D gene	clone size	CDR3 protein	CDR3 DNA
TRBJ1-1	TRBV10-2	-	-	CASSTWNTEAFF	TGCGCCAGCAGCACCTGGAACACTGAAGCTTTCTTT
TRBJ2-1	TRBV7-9	TRBD2	many	CASSLTSGRSEQFF	TGTGCCAGCAGCTTAACTAGCGGGAGATCTGAGCAGTTCTTC
TRBJ2-7	TRBV6-2/TRBV6-3	-	many	CASRSPGFSYEQYF	TGTGCCAGCAGATCTCCAGGGTTTTCCTACGAGCAGTACTTC
TRBJ1-3	TRBV15	-	-	CATSRAYSELSGNTIYF	TGTGCCACCAGCAGGGCATACAGCGAACTCTCTGGAAACACCATATATTTT
TRBJ1-2	TRBV7-3	TRBD1	many	CASSPGQGLFYGYTF	TGTGCCAGCAGCCCCGGACAGGGTCTCTTCTATGGCTACACCTTC
TRBJ2-7	TRBV27	-	many	CASRAGTRYEQYF	TGTGCCAGCAGGGCCGGGACGAGATACGAGCAGTACTTC
TRBJ2-1	TRBV28	TRBD1	many	CASTLDRGGNEQFF	TGTGCCAGCACTCTGGACAGGGGAGGCAATGAGCAGTTCTTC
TRBJ2-3	TRBV19	-	-	CASSILGGQNTQYF	TGTGCCAGTAGTATCCTCGGCGGACAAAATACGCAGTATTTT
TRBJ2-7	TRBV5-1	TRBD2	many	CASSPRTGGAYEQYF	TGCGCCAGCAGCCCCAGGACGGGAGGAGCCTACGAGCAGTACTTC
TRBJ2-1	TRBV27	-	many	CASSTRGSYNEQFF	TGTGCCAGCAGTACCAGGGGCTCATACAATGAGCAGTTCTTC
TRBJ2-3	TRBV7-3	TRBD2	many	CASSSNTGRGVDTQYF	TGTGCCAGCAGCTCTAACACCGGGAGGGGCGTAGATACGCAGTATTTT
TRBJ2-7	TRBV3-1	-	few	CASSQDSSLSYEQYF	TGTGCCAGCAGCCAAGATTCCAGCCTCTCCTACGAGCAGTACTTC
TRBJ2-2	TRBV15	-	-	CATSRKLEQVELFF	TGTGCCACCAGCCGAAAATTAGAGCAAGTAGAGCTGTTTTTT
TRBJ1-1	TRBV7-2	-	many	CASSFRLEAFF	TGTGCCAGCAGCTTTCGCCTTGAAGCTTTCTTT
TRBJ2-1	TRBV5-4	-	few	CASSLRSRRDNEQFF	TGTGCCAGCAGCTTGAGATCAAGAAGGGACAATGAGCAGTTCTTC
TRBJ2-4	TRBV4-1	-	-	CASSQGTVNIQYF	TGCGCCAGCAGCCAAGGGACAGTTAACATTCAGTACTTC
TRBJ1-4	TRBV19	TRBD1	-	CASSTDRGRSSNEKLFF	TGTGCCAGTAGTACCGACAGGGGGCGAAGTTCTAATGAAAAACTGTTTTTT
TRBJ1-2	TRBV25-1	TRBD1	few	CASSDPGTGANYGYTF	TGTGCCAGCAGTGATCCCGGGACAGGAGCTAACTATGGCTACACCTTC
TRBJ2-1	TRBV12-3/TRBV12-4	-	many	CASSLGPSVYNEQFF	TGTGCCAGCAGTTTAGGGCCTAGCGTCTACAATGAGCAGTTCTTC
TRBJ1-5	TRBV20-1	TRBD1	-	CSATGTGLTRNQPQHF	TGCAGTGCTACCGGGACAGGGCTCACTCGGAATCAGCCCCAGCATTTT
TRBJ2-1	TRBV24-1	-	many	CATSDLGPASYNEQFF	TGTGCCACCAGTGATTTAGGGCCAGCCTCCTACAATGAGCAGTTCTTC
TRBJ1-2	TRBV28	-	many	CASSQRDREVYGYTF	TGTGCCAGCAGCCAACGGGACCGCGAAGTCTATGGCTACACCTTC
TRBJ1-5	TRBV28	-	many	CASSLSGRRQPQHF	TGTGCCAGCAGTTTGAGTGGGCGTCGTCAGCCCCAGCATTTT
TRBJ2-1	TRBV11-3	-	many	CASSRIQGLNNEQFF	TGTGCCAGCAGTAGGATCCAGGGGCTAAACAATGAGCAGTTCTTC
TRBJ2-1	TRBV28	-	many	CASSSPWGADNEQFF	TGTGCCAGCAGTTCCCCCTGGGGAGCCGACAATGAGCAGTTCTTC
TRBJ2-1	TRBV7-9	-	many	CASMVGSLDNEQFF	TGTGCCAGCATGGTTGGTAGCTTAGACAATGAGCAGTTCTTC
TRBJ2-5	TRBV11-2	TRBD1	many	CASSLEVGQGYF	TGTGCCAGCAGCTTAGAGGTTGGACAGGGGTACTTC
TRBJ1-4	TRBV12-3/TRBV12-4	-	few	CASSLAGRGLIWATNEKLFF	TGTGCCAGCAGTTTAGCGGGTCGGGGCCTTATTTGGGCAACTAATGAAAAACTGTTTTTT
TRBJ2-1	TRBV12-3/TRBV12-4	TRBD2	many	CASSFRTSGSEQFF	TGTGCCAGCAGTTTTAGGACTAGCGGCAGTGAGCAGTTCTTC
TRBJ2-7	TRBV27	-	-	CASSLVGFGGEQYF	TGTGCCAGCAGTTTAGTAGGGTTTGGAGGGGAGCAGTACTTC
TRBJ2-1	TRBV9	TRBD2	few	CASSPMGLAENNEQFF	TGTGCCAGCAGCCCTATGGGACTAGCGGAAAACAATGAGCAGTTCTTC
TRBJ1-6	TRBV6-5	TRBD1	many	CASSTEAEDRANSPLHF	TGTGCCAGCAGTACCGAGGCGGAGGACAGGGCTAATTCACCCCTCCACTTT
TRBJ1-3	TRBV27	-	many	CASSTFAGTGNTIYF	TGTGCCAGCAGCACCTTCGCAGGGACTGGAAACACCATATATTTT
TRBJ2-1	TRBV29-1	-	few	CSVESVGGTTYNEQFF	TGCAGCGTTGAATCGGTAGGGGGAACCACCTACAATGAGCAGTTCTTC
TRBJ1-1	TRBV3-1	-	many	CASSQSHRALNTEAFF	TGTGCCAGCAGCCAAAGCCACAGGGCCTTGAACACTGAAGCTTTCTTT
TRBJ2-2	TRBV18	TRBD1	few	CASSRSTGGYTGELFF	TGTGCCAGCTCGCGGTCGACAGGGGGTTACACCGGGGAGCTGTTTTTT
TRBJ1-5	TRBV19	-	-	CASRDSGRGQPQHF	TGTGCCAGTAGAGACTCAGGGCGGGGGCAGCCCCAGCATTTT
TRBJ2-2	TRBV10-3	-	-	CAIRDSSNGELFF	TGTGCCATCAGGGACAGCAGTAACGGGGAGCTGTTTTTT
TRBJ2-7	TRBV28	-	-	CASSYPGLYEQYF	TGTGCCAGCAGTTATCCAGGCTTGTACGAGCAGTACTTC
TRBJ2-7	TRBV7-9	-	many	CASSLAGRLYEQYF	TGTGCCAGCAGCTTAGCGGGCCGCCTCTACGAGCAGTACTTC
TRBJ2-4	TRBV20-1	-	few	CSARDPGIRRMVAKNIQYF	TGCAGTGCTAGAGATCCAGGGATTCGGCGAATGGTAGCCAAAAACATTCAGTACTTC
TRBJ1-5	TRBV2	TRBD1	-	CASSDGDRNQPQHF	TGTGCCAGCAGTGACGGGGACAGAAATCAGCCCCAGCATTTT
TRBJ2-1	TRBV27	-	-	CASSLLDRSFF	TGTGCCAGCAGTTTACTAGACCGATCGTTCTTC
TRBJ2-7	TRBV7-3	-	-	CASSLDRNSYEQYF	TGTGCCAGCAGCTTAGACAGAAATTCCTACGAGCAGTACTTC
TRBJ2-3	TRBV2	TRBD2	many	CASRGLAGGADTQYF	TGTGCCAGCAGGGGACTAGCGGGAGGGGCGGATACGCAGTATTTT
TRBJ1-1	TRBV7-3	TRBD1	many	CASSPDREGTEAFF	TGTGCCAGCAGCCCCGACAGGGAGGGCACTGAAGCTTTCTTT
TRBJ2-7	TRBV18	TRBD1	many	CASSEGQGPTYEQYF	TGTGCCAGCTCGGAAGGACAGGGGCCAACCTACGAGCAGTACTTC
TRBJ2-1	TRBV7-9	-	few	CASSLPRLPSYNEQFF	TGTGCCAGCAGCTTACCCAGACTACCCTCCTACAATGAGCAGTTCTTC
TRBJ2-1	TRBV20-1	-	few	CSARDSSERQDEQFF	TGCAGTGCTAGAGATTCTAGCGAGAGACAGGATGAGCAGTTCTTC
TRBJ2-1	TRBV7-2	TRBD1	many	CASSLDRGFNEQFF	TGTGCCAGCAGCTTGGACAGGGGGTTTAATGAGCAGTTCTTC
TRBJ2-1	TRBV7-6	TRBD1	-	CASSQGPGQVNEQFF	TGTGCCAGCAGCCAAGGGCCGGGACAGGTCAATGAGCAGTTCTTC
TRBJ2-3	TRBV12-3/TRBV12-4	-	many	CASSAQSTDTQYF	TGTGCCAGCAGTGCACAGAGCACAGATACGCAGTATTTT
TRBJ2-3	TRBV28	TRBD2	many	CASSSPPWLRREGSDTQYF	TGTGCCAGCAGTTCCCCTCCCTGGCTAAGGCGGGAGGGGTCAGATACGCAGTATTTT